These 11 T cell receptor beta chains originate from one sample sequenced in a study of spatial heterogeneity in lung cancer. Study-wide points: It was found that expanded intratumoral alpha and beta TCR counts tracked tumor mutation counts.

Stated time point: sample taken at primary tumor resection. Each CDR3 protein gets one entry after TCRdb re-called the 5' RACE reads with MiXCR. Altogether roughly 5,000 distinct CDR3 sequences are present, 26% being singletons, with the ten largest covering roughly a quarter. Antigens of these TCRs are unknown. Material: lung tumor tissue, obtained at surgery. The receptors were gathered from a male donor with early-stage non-small cell lung cancer.

By share of the sample, this clonotype is medium-sized. The V call is TRBV12-3 or TRBV12-4, the J call TRBJ1-1; TRBD1 might be the D (5 bases). The V end lost 6 bases, the J end lost 8 bases, and 13 bases lay between the germline ends. This CDR3 has 12 residues. The CDR3 loop reads CASSPIGTEAFF. CDR3 in DNA: TGTGCCAGCAGCCCTATCGGGACGGAAGCTTTCTTT.

In its sample, this clonotype is medium-sized. The chain has TRBV12-3 or TRBV12-4 and TRBJ2-7; D perhaps matches TRBD2 (6 bases). The CDR3 totals 14 residues. Trimming took 6 bases from V and 5 from J, leaving 17 bases between them. CDR3 nucleotide sequence: TGTGCCAGCAGCCAGACGGAGGCTAGCGACGAGCAGTACTTC. Amino acid sequence: CASSQTEASDEQYF.

V usage is TRBV5-1 and J usage is TRBJ2-2; 8 positions agree with TRBD1. The length of the CDR3 is 15 residues. J was trimmed by 1 base and V by 4 bases; bases with no gene match: 3. Germline V gives CDR1 SGHRS, CDR2 YFSETQ. The CDR3 DNA reads as TGCGCCAGCAGCCTGGGACAGGAGAACACCGGGGAGCTGTTTTTT. This translates into CASSLGQENTGELFF.

This clonotype was detected many times. The genes are TRBV10-2 and TRBJ2-3, with a possible D match to TRBD2 (5 bases). The CDR3 runs to 14 residues. The V end was cut by 7 bases, the J end by 4 bases, with 15 bases between. Looked up from germline, CDR1 is WSHSY and CDR2 is SAAADI. The CDR3 spells CASTMGVGADTQYF. For the CDR3, the DNA is TGCGCCAGCACAATGGGAGTTGGGGCAGATACGCAGTATTTT.

This clonotype was detected ten times or more. The chain couples TRBV5-1 to TRBJ2-5; D remains ambiguous. Germline CDR1 and CDR2: SGHRS and YFSETQ. This CDR3 spans 14 amino acids. V lost 2 bases to trimming and J lost 2 bases, with 10 bases between them. The CDR3 sequence is CASSFPSEQETQYF. CDR3 bases: TGCGCCAGCAGCTTCCCATCCGAGCAAGAGACCCAGTACTTC.

Sample share makes this clonotype medium-sized. The V gene is TRBV10-3, the J gene TRBJ2-3; D is unclear. The germline V gene has CDR1 ENHRY and CDR2 SYGVKD. V was pared by 2 bases and J by 4 bases, with 7 bases between. CDR3 size: 13 residues. CDR3 protein: CAISEGSPDTQYF. In DNA form, the CDR3 reads TGTGCCATCAGTGAGGGGTCCCCAGATACGCAGTATTTT.

This clonotype showed up many times. The V call is TRBV13, the J call TRBJ2-6, with TRBD2 matching 7 bases. In germline, CDR1 is PRHDT, CDR2 FYEKMQ (reference sequence). After removal of 8 bases from V and 11 bases from J, the junction contained 9 bases not matched to a gene. The CDR3 spans 13 residues. CDR3 residues: CASLLRGVDVLTF. CDR3 sequence (DNA): TGTGCCAGCCTTCTCCGGGGGGTTGACGTCCTGACTTTC. The full variable domain, its missing parts supplied by reference TRBV13 and TRBJ2-6, is AAGVIQSPRHLIKEKRETATLKCYPIPRHDTVYWYQQGPGQDPQFLISFYEKMQSDKGSIPDRFSAQQFSDYHSELNMSSLELGDSALYFCASLLRGVDVLTFGAGSRLTVL.

The genes are TRBV25-1 and TRBJ2-7; D possibly corresponds to TRBD2 (5 bases). Germline V gene data show CDR1 as MGHDK and CDR2 as SYGVNS. Trimming cost V 3 bases and J 3 bases, with 6 bases left between them. The CDR3 covers 12 residues. Here the CDR3 reads CASSDRDYEQYF. The CDR3 nucleotides read TGTGCCAGCAGTGATCGGGACTACGAGCAGTACTTC.

The chain employs TRBV11-2 and TRBJ2-7; TRBD2 matches at 8 bases. Per the germline V gene, CDR1 is SGHAT and CDR2 is FQNNGV. V lost 3 bases and J lost 2; bases outside the gene matches: 6. This CDR3 has 15 amino acids. Here the CDR3 reads CASSFSGTRTYEQYF. In DNA, the CDR3 is TGTGCCAGCAGCTTCTCCGGGACTAGGACCTACGAGCAGTACTTC.

The genes are TRBV4-3 and TRBJ2-3, with D maybe TRBD1 (6 bases). Germline CDR1 reads LGHNA; CDR2 reads YSLEER. The ends were cut back, 0 bases at V and 6 bases at J, with 10 bases in the middle. This CDR3 is 14 amino acids long. The CDR3 is CASSQDLGADTQYF. CDR3 sequence (DNA): TGCGCCAGCAGCCAAGATCTGGGGGCGGATACGCAGTATTTT.

By frequency in the sample, this clonotype is medium-sized. The chain recombines TRBV6-1 with TRBJ2-7; 11 bases line up with TRBD2. CDR1 and CDR2 (germline): MNHNS, SASEGT. This CDR3 region has 17 residues. V lost 2 bases, J lost 3 bases, and 9 bases stayed unmatched. Written as DNA, the CDR3 is TGTGCCAGCAGTGAAAGGGGCCTCACTAGCGGGAGCTACGAGCAGTACTTC. This gives the protein CASSERGLTSGSYEQYF.